Each of the 31 T cell receptor beta chains below was sequenced from the same sample in a study of CD8+ T cells in alopecia areata. RNA, once extracted, was reverse transcribed into cDNA for use as the sequencing template. Generated by immunoSEQ multiplex PCR, the TCRdb table keeps only in-frame clones and is missing some. The data hold 210,000 or so clones, with approximately 72% observed a single time. Treatment in this sample: oral pan-JAK inhibitor, 5-10 mg twice daily. Sequencing was performed on CD4+ T cells sorted from blood, taken at approximately week 42, from a patient treated with tofacitinib. The receptors here all came from a human donor with alopecia areata.

The chain recombines TRBV12-2 with TRBJ1-1; TRBD1 is the table's D call and was not checked against the DNA. TRBV12-2 is tagged as a pseudogene. CDR3 length: 16 amino acids. CDR3 in DNA: TGTGCAAGTCGCTTCACCGGGACAGGGAAGAGTACTGAAGCTTTCTTT. Translating it yields CASRFTGTGKSTEAFF.

V usage is TRBV18 and J usage is TRBJ2-2, with D unresolved. The CDR3 extends over 14 amino acids. With 6 bases removed from V and 0 bases from J, the gap between germline ends came to 8 bases. Looked up from germline, CDR1 is KGHSH and CDR2 is LQKENI. The CDR3 spells CASSRTANTGELFF. As DNA, the CDR3 is TGTGCCAGCTCGCGTACAGCGAACACCGGGGAGCTGTTTTTT.

This clone was detected only once. This CDR3 is CSAETPRTQYF. In DNA, the CDR3 is TGCAGTGCCGAGACCCCTCGGACGCAGTATTTT. The genes are TRBV20-1 and TRBJ2-3; D gene ambiguous. Trimming shortened V by 6 bases and J by 9 bases, and 13 bases separated the two germline ends. Germline CDR1 and CDR2: DFQATT and SNEGSKA (reference sequence). The CDR3 contains 11 residues.

The chain carries TRBV10-3 and TRBJ2-7; the match to TRBD1 covers 9 bases. V was clipped by 11 bases and J by 3 bases; unmatched bases: 11. Per germline, CDR1 ENHRY and CDR2 SYGVKD. This CDR3 comprises 14 residues. CDR3 sequence: CASEDRGGSYEQYF. The CDR3 coding sequence is TGTGCCTCCGAAGACAGGGGGGGGAGCTACGAGCAGTACTTC.

The gene calls are TRBV5-1 and TRBJ2-3; 9 bases are shared with TRBD1. The CDR3 extends over 17 amino acids. With 3 bases clipped from V and 2 bases from J, the junction kept 10 bases outside the gene matches. The germline gives CDR1 SGHRS, CDR2 YFSETQ. In DNA form, the CDR3 reads TGCGCCAGCAGCTCGTCCGTCGGGACAGGGTTCACAGATACGCAGTATTTT. Protein sequence: CASSSSVGTGFTDTQYF.

The gene calls are TRBV5-4 and TRBJ2-3, with 9 bases fitting TRBD2. V lost 4 bases, J lost 1 base, and 7 bases stayed unmatched. The CDR3 extends over 16 amino acids. Germline V gene data show CDR1 as SGHNT and CDR2 as YYREEE (reference sequence). The CDR3 region is CASSRGGGAGTDTQYF. The CDR3 DNA reads TGTGCCAGCAGCCGAGGCGGGGGGGCCGGCACAGATACGCAGTATTTT.

The chain has TRBV7-2 and TRBJ1-2; D is perhaps TRBD1 (5 bases). This CDR3 has 12 residues. V was trimmed by 5 bases and J by 8 bases, leaving 12 bases between them. Germline V gene data show CDR1 as SGHTA and CDR2 as FQGNSA. CDR3 coding DNA: TGTGCCAGCAGCCCAGACAGTAGGGGCTACACCTTC. As protein: CASSPDSRGYTF.

The V call is TRBV5-1, the J call TRBJ2-4; D is possibly TRBD1 (6 bases). V shed 0 bases and J shed 5 bases, with 12 bases lying between them. The length of the CDR3 is 15 residues. Per germline, CDR1 SGHRS and CDR2 YFSETQ. CDR3 loop: CASSLGTGTQNIQYF. The DNA for the CDR3 is TGCGCCAGCAGCTTGGGCACAGGGACCCAAAACATTCAGTACTTC.

This sequence joins TRBV29-1 and TRBJ1-1; 7 nucleotides match TRBD1. The V segment lost 7 bases and the J segment 1 base; nucleotides outside the gene matches: 12. The CDR3 has 15 amino acids. In germline, CDR1 is SQVTM, CDR2 ANQGSEA. The CDR3 DNA follows: TGCAGCGCCCGACAAGGGGGGACAGCGAACACTGAAGCTTTCTTT. This sequence encodes CSARQGGTANTEAFF.

V gene TRBV30 combines with J gene TRBJ2-1; tentative D call: TRBD2 (6 bases). The germline V gene has CDR1 GTSNPN and CDR2 SVGIG (reference sequence). Trimming stripped 1 base from V and 6 bases from J, with 13 bases between. The CDR3 is 14 residues long. CDR3 nucleotides: TGTGCCTGGAGTGACCCCGGGACTCGCAATGAGCAGTTCTTC. Residues: CAWSDPGTRNEQFF. The whole variable domain, remainder taken from reference TRBV30 and TRBJ2-1, is SQTIHQWPATLVQPVGSPLSLECTVEGTSNPNLYWYRQAAGRGLQLLFYSVGIGQISSEVPQNLSASRPQDRQFILSSKKLLLSDSGFYLCAWSDPGTRNEQFFGPGTRLTVL.

The gene calls are TRBV4-3 and TRBJ2-1; D not resolved. V lost 4 bases and J 9 bases, leaving 19 bases between the germline ends. The CDR3 length is 15 residues. The V gene's germline CDR1 is LGHNA and CDR2 YSLEER. The CDR3 loop reads CASSRELSSEVEQFF. CDR3 bases: TGCGCCAGCAGCCGAGAACTGTCTAGTGAGGTTGAGCAGTTCTTC.

V and J are TRBV27 and TRBJ1-2; 8 nucleotides line up with TRBD1. V was clipped by 6 bases and J by 3 bases; unmatched bases: 6. CDR3 length: 14 residues. The germline gives CDR1 MNHEY, CDR2 SMNVEV (reference sequence). The CDR3 is CASRRDRLDYGYTF. CDR3 DNA sequence: TGTGCCAGCAGACGGGACAGGCTAGACTATGGCTACACCTTC.

This clone has a handful of counts. The chain employs TRBV12-5 and TRBJ1-4; no firm D call. The germline V and J ends were trimmed by 4 bases and 5 bases, with 5 bases remaining between them. CDR1 and CDR2 from the germline V gene are LGHNT and FRNRAP. This CDR3 is 12 amino acids long. The CDR3 DNA is TGTGCTAGTGGTTGGTCAAATGAAAAACTGTTTTTT. Protein sequence: CASGWSNEKLFF.

Only one count was recorded for this clone. This chain links TRBV29-1 with TRBJ2-2; D remains unclear. Germline CDR1 is SQVTM and CDR2 is ANQGSEA. Between the trimmed V and J ends, which lost 7 bases and 4 bases, there was a span of 7 bases. The CDR3 has 11 residues. The CDR3 sequence: CSAGSTGELFF. CDR3 nucleotide sequence: TGCAGCGCAGGTAGCACCGGGGAGCTGTTTTTT.

The chain has TRBV15 and TRBJ2-7; D is possibly TRBD1 (5 bases). CDR1 LNHNV and CDR2 YYDKDF come from the germline V gene (reference sequence). Between the trimmed V and J ends, which lost 0 bases and 0 bases, there was a span of 9 bases. The CDR3 contains 15 residues. CDR3 in amino acids: CATSRDRDYSYEQYF. The DNA of the CDR3 is TGTGCCACCAGCAGAGACAGGGATTACTCCTACGAGCAGTACTTC.

This clone was recorded a few times. The rearrangement links TRBV6-4 to TRBJ1-5; unclear D gene. The V gene's germline CDR1 is MRHNA and CDR2 SNTAGT. V lost 6 bases, J lost 6 bases, and 12 bases lay in between. This CDR3 region has 13 residues. The CDR3 reads CASSARDGQPQHF. The CDR3 DNA is TGTGCCAGCAGCGCTAGGGATGGTCAGCCCCAGCATTTT.

The J gene is TRBJ1-2, the V gene TRBV20-1, with unresolved D. This CDR3 region has 8 residues. Trimming shortened V by 5 bases and J by 10 bases, and 5 bases separated the two germline ends. Germline V gene lookup returns CDR1 DFQATT and CDR2 SNEGSKA (reference sequence). The CDR3 nucleotides read TGCAGTGCTCGGGACTACACCTTC. Translating gives CSARDYTF.

This chain connects TRBV2 to TRBJ2-3; 9 bases are a match to TRBD2. Looked up from germline, CDR1 is SNHLY and CDR2 is FYNNEI. CDR3 length equals 14 residues. The ends lost 7 bases at V and 4 bases at J; junction bases unmatched: 6. CDR3 in DNA: TGTGCCAGCAAAGCGGGGGGTTGGGCAGATACGCAGTATTTT. As protein: CASKAGGWADTQYF.

The chain carries TRBV29-1 and TRBJ2-1; D tentatively reads TRBD1 or TRBD2 (5 bases each). CDR1 is SQVTM, CDR2 ANQGSEA, per germline. CDR3 length: 13 amino acids. Trimming removed 7 bases at V and 3 bases at J, with 13 bases between. The CDR3 reads CSGSGRNYNEQFF. CDR3 DNA: TGCAGCGGGTCGGGACGGAACTACAATGAGCAGTTCTTC.

The gene calls are TRBV2 and TRBJ2-4; 7 nucleotides align to TRBD2. The CDR3 loop spans 15 amino acids. In germline, CDR1 is SNHLY, CDR2 FYNNEI. Trimming at V came to 6 bases and at J to 5 bases, leaving 10 bases not matched to a gene. The CDR3 DNA sequence: TGTGCCAGCAGACCCGGACGGGCGGGAGAAAACATTCAGTACTTC. Its protein is CASRPGRAGENIQYF. The full variable domain, completed using reference TRBV2 and TRBJ2-4, is EPEVTQTPSHQVTQMGQEVILRCVPISNHLYFYWYRQILGQKVEFLVSFYNNEISEKSEIFDDQFSVERPDGSNFTLKIRSTKLEDSAMYFCASRPGRAGENIQYFGAGTRLSVL.

J is TRBJ1-6 and V is TRBV28; possibly TRBD1 for D (5 bases). Trimming removed 8 bases at V and 7 bases at J, with 15 bases between. The CDR3 length is 14 residues. Germline-derived CDR1 and CDR2 are MDHEN and SYDVKM. CDR3 sequence: CASLFQGVNSPLHF. The CDR3 DNA sequence: TGTGCCAGCTTGTTCCAGGGTGTGAATTCACCCCTCCACTTT.

The sample holds one count of this clone. This chain joins TRBV2 and TRBJ1-1; tentatively, D is TRBD1 (5 bases). Trimming took off 5 bases at V and 2 bases at J, with 9 bases between the two ends. Germline CDR1 SNHLY, CDR2 FYNNEI. CDR3 length: 13 amino acids. For the CDR3, the DNA is TGTGCCAGCAGTCTCGGACAAAACACTGAAGCTTTCTTT. Amino acid sequence: CASSLGQNTEAFF.

The genes are TRBV5-6 and TRBJ1-1; D is unresolved. Trimming took off 7 bases at V and 1 base at J, with 17 bases between the two ends. Looked up from germline, CDR1 is SGHDT and CDR2 is YYEEEE. The CDR3 loop spans 15 amino acids. Here the CDR3 reads CASSDGTYQNTEAFF. CDR3 sequence (DNA): TGTGCCAGCTCCGACGGAACTTACCAGAACACTGAAGCTTTCTTT.

V is TRBV29-1 and J is TRBJ1-2; the match to TRBD1 covers 10 bases. Germline CDR1 is SQVTM and CDR2 is ANQGSEA. J gave up 4 bases and V 7 bases, and 9 bases lay outside the gene matches. The CDR3 runs 14 residues. The CDR3 region is CSATTGGRGYGYTF. The CDR3 DNA reads TGCAGCGCAACGACAGGGGGCCGTGGCTATGGCTACACCTTC. The full variable domain, completed using reference TRBV29-1 and TRBJ1-2, is SAVISQKPSRDICQRGTSLTIQCQVDSQVTMMFWYRQQPGQSLTLIATANQGSEATYESGFVIDKFPISRPNLTFSTLTVSNMSPEDSSIYLCSATTGGRGYGYTFGSGTRLTVV.

CDR3 nucleotide sequence: TGCAGCGCCGTGACAGGGGGCCTAAACTCCTTAGCCAAAAACATTCAGTACTTC. Translation: CSAVTGGLNSLAKNIQYF. V gene TRBV29-1 combines with J gene TRBJ2-4, with 10 bases lining up with TRBD1. CDR3 length: 18 residues. The J segment lost 0 bases and the V segment lost 7 bases, leaving 15 bases of the junction unmatched. CDR1 SQVTM and CDR2 ANQGSEA come from the germline V gene.

This clone was seen a few times. V gene TRBV20-1 combines with J gene TRBJ2-7; the D gene is possibly TRBD1 (6 bases). Trimming left V 6 bases short and J 7 bases short, with 13 bases between. CDR3 length: 11 residues. Germline V lookup: CDR1 DFQATT, CDR2 SNEGSKA (reference sequence). The CDR3 DNA follows: TGCAGTGCACAGGGATCGCGGGAGCAGTACTTC. Its translation: CSAQGSREQYF.

CDR3 protein: CSVEDRDSPIGELFF. CDR3 in DNA: TGCAGCGTTGAAGATCGCGACAGTCCTATCGGGGAGCTGTTTTTT. The chain joins TRBV29-1 to TRBJ2-2, with a tentative D call TRBD1 (5 bases). CDR3 length: 15 amino acids. The germline gives CDR1 SQVTM, CDR2 ANQGSEA. Deletions cut 0 bases from V and 7 bases from J, with 15 bases between.

The rearrangement joins TRBV2 to TRBJ1-1, with a tentative D call TRBD1 (6 bases). The CDR3 is made up of 12 amino acids. Trimming stripped 6 bases from V and 8 bases from J, with 13 bases between. Germline V gives CDR1 SNHLY, CDR2 FYNNEI. CDR3 bases: TGTGCCAGCAGCTTCAATACAGGGGAAGCTTTCTTT. Protein product: CASSFNTGEAFF.

V is TRBV7-6 and J is TRBJ2-3, with D hard to call. The CDR3 contains 15 residues. V was pared by 5 bases and J by 2 bases, with 14 bases between. Germline CDR1 reads SGHVS; CDR2 reads FNYEAQ. The chain's CDR3 is CASSPRSRFTDTQYF. The CDR3, as DNA: TGTGCCAGCAGCCCCCGGTCTCGTTTCACAGATACGCAGTATTTT.

The sample holds one count of this clone. The chain recombines TRBV5-1 with TRBJ2-3, with D possibly being TRBD2 (6 bases). The CDR3 extends over 13 amino acids. Trimming pared 4 bases from V and 4 bases from J, leaving 10 bases between. Germline loops: CDR1 SGHRS, CDR2 YFSETQ. CDR3 region: CASSPSGADTQYF. CDR3 coding DNA: TGCGCCAGCAGCCCGTCGGGGGCAGATACGCAGTATTTT.

The chain employs TRBV7-8 and TRBJ1-6, with D possibly being TRBD1 (6 bases). In germline, CDR1 is SGHVS, CDR2 FQNEAQ. Between the trimmed V and J ends, which lost 5 bases and 7 bases, there was a span of 12 bases. The CDR3 is made up of 14 amino acids. The CDR3 DNA sequence: TGTGCCAGCAGCGGCTACAGGGAGAATTCACCCCTCCACTTT. It yields the protein CASSGYRENSPLHF.